The T cell receptor beta chain under discussion was sequenced for a study of T cell repertoires in ileal Crohn's disease. Germline-derived CDR1 and CDR2 are SGHRS and YFSETQ. The V segment lost 2 bases and the J segment 7 bases; nucleotides outside the gene matches: 4. CDR3 length: 14 amino acids. Assay used: immunoSEQ multiplex PCR; TCRdb lists only in-frame clones, some missing. The sample carries approximately 4,500 clones, just under 75% recorded once. This clone was recorded a few times. The gene calls are TRBV5-1 and TRBJ1-3; 9 nucleotides align to TRBD1. The clonotype originates from an adult with Crohn's disease. The sequenced sample was ileal tissue. This CDR3 reads CASSFQGQGNTIYF. In nucleotides, the CDR3 is TGCGCCAGCAGCTTTCAAGGACAGGGGAACACCATATATTTT. Supplemented by reference TRBV5-1 and TRBJ1-3, the full variable domain reads KAGVTQTPRYLIKTRGQQVTLSCSPISGHRSVSWYQQTPGQGLQFLFEYFSETQRNKGNFPGRFSGRQFSNSRSEMNVSTLELGDSALYLCASSFQGQGNTIYFGEGSWLTVV.